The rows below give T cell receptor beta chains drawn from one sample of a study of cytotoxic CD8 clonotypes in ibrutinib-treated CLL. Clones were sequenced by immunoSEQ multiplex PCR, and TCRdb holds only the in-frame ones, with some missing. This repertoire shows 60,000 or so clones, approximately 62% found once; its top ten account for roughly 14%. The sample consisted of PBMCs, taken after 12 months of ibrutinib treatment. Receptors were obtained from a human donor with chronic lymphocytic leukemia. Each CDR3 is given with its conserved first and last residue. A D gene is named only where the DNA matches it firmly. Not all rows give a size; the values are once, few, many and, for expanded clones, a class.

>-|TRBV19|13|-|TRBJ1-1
TGTGCCAGTAGTATAGACAGGCTGGGTGAAGCTTTCTTT
CASSIDRLGEAFF
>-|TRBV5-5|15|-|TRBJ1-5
TGTGCCAGCAGCTTGGGTCGGGGGTCTGCTCAGCCCCAGCATTTT
CASSLGRGSAQPQHF
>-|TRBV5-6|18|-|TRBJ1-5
TGTGCCAGCAGCAATTTCTTCGGACAGCATTATAGCAATCAGCCCCAGCATTTT
CASSNFFGQHYSNQPQHF
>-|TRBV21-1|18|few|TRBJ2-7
TGTGCCAGCAGCCGGGGACTAGCGGGAAGTGGGGCTCTCTACGAGCAGTACTTC
CASSRGLAGSGALYEQYF
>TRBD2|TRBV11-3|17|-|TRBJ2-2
TGTGCCAGCAGCTTAGAGCTCGGGACTAGCGGGGCCGGGGAGCTGTTTTTT
CASSLELGTSGAGELFF
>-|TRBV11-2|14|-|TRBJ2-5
TGTGCCAGCAGCACTCAGGTGGGCGGAGAGACCCAGTACTTC
CASSTQVGGETQYF
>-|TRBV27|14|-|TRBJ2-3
TGTGCCAGCAGTTTGAGGAAGATGCGAGATACGCAGTATTTT
CASSLRKMRDTQYF
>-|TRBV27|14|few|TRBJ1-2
TGTGCCAGCAGTTTCGGGGCGGGGACCTATGGCTACACCTTC
CASSFGAGTYGYTF
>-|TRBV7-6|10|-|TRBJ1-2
TGTGCCAGCAGCGAAGAAGGACTCCCCTTC
CASSEEGLPF
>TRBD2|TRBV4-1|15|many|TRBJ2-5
TGCGCCAGCAGCCAAGATGGGGGGGTGAGTGAGACCCAGTACTTC
CASSQDGGVSETQYF
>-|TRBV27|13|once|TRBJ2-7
TGTGCCAGCAGTTTGGGGGGCTCCTACGAGCAGTACTTC
CASSLGGSYEQYF
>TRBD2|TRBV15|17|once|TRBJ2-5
TGTGCCACCAGCAGAATTCTCGCGACTAGCGGGATAGAGACCCAGTACTTC
CATSRILATSGIETQYF
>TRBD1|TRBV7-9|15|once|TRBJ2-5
TGTGCCAGCAGCTTCGACAGGGGGGCTTCGGAGACCCAGTACTTC
CASSFDRGASETQYF